What follows is one TCR beta chain and its context. The germline V and J ends were trimmed by 0 bases and 4 bases, with 11 bases remaining between them. Germline-derived CDR1 and CDR2 are SGHRS and YFSETQ. CDR3 size: 15 residues. Sequenced by immunoSEQ multiplex PCR; TCRdb stores in-frame clones only, minus some. The sample lists a few million clones, just over 90% occurring once. The data derive from a study of shared clonotypes between healthy human individuals. The rearrangement joins TRBV5-1 to TRBJ2-1, with D uncertain. Sequencing input: naive CD4+ T cells sorted from blood. Noted subset: CD45RA+ positively selected. The receptor was isolated from a man aged 18 to 30 in good health. CDR3 sequence reads: CASSLVATLYNEQFF. Written as DNA, the CDR3 is TGCGCCAGCAGCTTGGTTGCGACTTTATACAATGAGCAGTTCTTC. Supplemented by reference TRBV5-1 and TRBJ2-1, the full variable domain reads KAGVTQTPRYLIKTRGQQVTLSCSPISGHRSVSWYQQTPGQGLQFLFEYFSETQRNKGNFPGRFSGRQFSNSRSEMNVSTLELGDSALYLCASSLVATLYNEQFFGPGTRLTVL.